What follows are 7 T cell receptor beta chains derived from one specimen sequenced in a study of shared clonotypes between healthy human individuals (dated by TCRdb to about 2020). The library came from the immunoSEQ multiplex PCR assay. TCRdb took over this immuneACCESS table, retaining in-frame rearrangements with V and J assigned. Such tables are incomplete; in checked studies, under half of the missing clones stem from an unresolved V gene, and the remainder is unexplained. The sample table contains roughly 2.4 million clones; only one count was recorded for about 94% of them. The top ten clonotypes cover around 0.13% of the sample. The sequencing sample was made of naive CD4+ T cells sorted from blood. The cell subset or site label on this specimen signifies: CD45RA+ positively selected. The receptors derive from a man aged 18 to 29 in good health.

A single count supports this clone. This CDR3 reads CASSLGLIAGAEEAFF. The DNA of the CDR3 is TGCGCCAGCAGCTTGGGGCTTATAGCGGGGGCTGAAGAAGCTTTCTTT. The V gene is TRBV5-1, the J gene TRBJ1-1; TRBD1 might be the D (6 bases). CDR3 size: 16 residues. V was cut by 0 bases and J by 8 bases, with 20 bases left in between. Germline CDR1 SGHRS, CDR2 YFSETQ.

This rearrangement joins TRBV30 to TRBJ1-1, with D possibly matching TRBD1 (6 bases). The CDR3 covers 14 residues. V lost 1 base and J lost 2, with 11 bases in between. Germline V lookup: CDR1 GTSNPN, CDR2 SVGIG (reference sequence). Written as DNA, the CDR3 is TGTGCCTGGAGTGAGGACAGCCTAAACACTGAAGCTTTCTTT. Translation: CAWSEDSLNTEAFF.

The chain is built from TRBV28 and TRBJ2-3; 8 bases agree with TRBD1. The germline gives CDR1 MDHEN, CDR2 SYDVKM. J was trimmed by 3 bases and V by 7 bases; bases with no gene match: 9. This CDR3 comprises 15 residues. In nucleotides, the CDR3 is TGTGCCAGCACCGGACAGGGACTTGGGACAGATACGCAGTATTTT. It translates to CASTGQGLGTDTQYF.

V is TRBV19 and J is TRBJ2-1; D call uncertain. Looked up from germline, CDR1 is LNHDA and CDR2 is SQIVND (reference sequence). Trimming took 3 bases from V and 5 from J, leaving 11 bases between them. The CDR3 runs 14 residues. DNA of the CDR3: TGTGCCAGTAGTATGCTGGTGGTCCACAATGAGCAGTTCTTC. Protein sequence: CASSMLVVHNEQFF.

V is TRBV6-1 and J is TRBJ1-2, with TRBD1 matching 9 bases. The J segment lost 8 bases and the V segment lost 6 bases, leaving 10 bases of the junction unmatched. Germline CDR1 is MNHNS and CDR2 is SASEGT. The CDR3 covers 14 residues. CDR3 residues: CASRFPGQGAGYTF. CDR3 bases: TGTGCCAGCAGGTTCCCGGGACAGGGAGCCGGCTACACCTTC.

This clone was seen once. Other nucleotide sequences from this sample produce the same CDR3. This chain uses TRBV29-1 with TRBJ1-2, with D perhaps matching TRBD1 (5 bases). The germline CDR1 and CDR2 sequences are SQVTM and ANQGSEA. The CDR3 runs 12 residues. Trimming left V 6 bases short and J 0 bases short, with 8 bases between. The chain's CDR3 is CSVGTANYGYTF. The CDR3, as DNA: TGCAGCGTCGGGACTGCTAACTATGGCTACACCTTC.

V and J are TRBV6-5 and TRBJ1-1; possibly TRBD1 for D (6 bases). The CDR3 runs to 14 residues. Germline loops: CDR1 MNHEY, CDR2 SVGAGI. V lost 6 bases, J lost 5 bases, and 16 bases lay in between. Here the CDR3 reads CASRAFTGRTEAFF. The CDR3 nucleotides are TGTGCCAGCAGGGCCTTCACAGGGAGGACTGAAGCTTTCTTT.